Each of the 8 T cell receptor beta chains below was sequenced from the same sample in a study of response to subunit inactivated influenza vaccine. TCRdb used MiXCR to reprocess the RT-PCR reads, holding one entry per CDR3 protein. The data show over 650,000 distinct CDR3 sequences, around a sixth seen once. The sample consisted of PBMCs from blood, taken more than 4 days after vaccination. These receptors originate from a middle-aged man who received an inactivated influenza vaccine.

V gene TRBV24-1 combines with J gene TRBJ2-5; 7 bases match TRBD1. Germline CDR1 reads KGHDR; CDR2 reads SFDVKD. The V gene end was trimmed by 12 bases and the J gene end by 5 bases; junction bases not matched to a gene: 2. This CDR3 is built from 10 residues. CDR3 sequence: CAVGGETQYF. The CDR3 nucleotides are TGTGCCGTAGGGGGCGAGACCCAGTACTTC.

The chain joins TRBV11-1 to TRBJ2-7; 11 nucleotides match TRBD2. The V segment lost 5 bases and the J segment 1 base; nucleotides outside the gene matches: 22. The CDR3 is 21 residues long. Per the germline V gene, CDR1 is SGHAT and CDR2 is FQDESV (reference sequence). CDR3 DNA sequence: TGTGCCAGCAGCGCCTCACGAACGACTAGCGGGAATAACCGCAGGTCCTACGAGCAGTACTTC. Amino acids: CASSASRTTSGNNRRSYEQYF.

This clonotype occurred a few times. The chain recombines TRBV12-3 or TRBV12-4 with TRBJ2-5, with D perhaps TRBD1 (6 bases). The CDR3 covers 15 residues. V gave up 5 bases and J gave up 4 bases, with 17 bases separating them. CDR3: CASSNDRYLSETQYF. The CDR3 nucleotides read TGTGCCAGCAGTAACGACAGGTATCTGTCAGAGACCCAGTACTTC.

The DNA for the CDR3 is TGTGCCAGCAGCCAGACAGGTTCCGCCTACGAGCAGTACTTC. Its protein product is CASSQTGSAYEQYF. The gene calls are TRBV6-1 and TRBJ2-7; a weak D match, TRBD1 (6 bases). From germline, CDR1 is MNHNS and CDR2 SASEGT. The CDR3 runs 14 residues. V lost 6 bases and J 2 bases, leaving 14 bases between the germline ends.

This clonotype came up a few times. This chain links TRBV7-2 with TRBJ2-1; D not resolved. The CDR3 is made up of 17 amino acids. V was clipped by 1 base and J by 4 bases, with 17 bases between them. Per the germline V gene, CDR1 is SGHTA and CDR2 is FQGNSA. The CDR3 loop reads CASSLGTLLNFYNEQFF. The CDR3 DNA reads TGTGCCAGCAGCTTAGGGACCTTACTTAACTTTTACAATGAGCAGTTCTTC.

The chain recombines TRBV4-3 with TRBJ2-1; tentatively, D is TRBD2 (6 bases). Looked up from germline, CDR1 is LGHNA and CDR2 is YSLEER. V dropped 0 bases and J dropped 0 bases, with 21 bases sitting between them. The CDR3 runs 20 residues. DNA for the CDR3: TGCGCCAGCAGCCAAGAAGTGTCGGAGGGAGGAAGATACTCCTACAATGAGCAGTTCTTC. Amino acid sequence: CASSQEVSEGGRYSYNEQFF.

This clonotype was picked up a small number of times. The V and J genes are TRBV6-5 and TRBJ2-7; D is uncertain. This CDR3 region has 14 residues. Germline lookup yields CDR1 MNHEY and CDR2 SVGAGI. V dropped 4 bases and J dropped 5 bases, with 15 bases sitting between them. CDR3 nucleotides: TGTGCCAGCAGTTTCGGTCCAGAACGGAACGAGCAGTACTTC. It translates to CASSFGPERNEQYF.

CDR3 protein: CASSDLAAVSYEQYF. CDR3 DNA sequence: TGTGCCAGCAGTGATCTGGCAGCAGTCTCCTACGAGCAGTACTTC. V gene TRBV6-1 combines with J gene TRBJ2-7; D is uncertain. Germline values: CDR1 MNHNS, CDR2 SASEGT. The V end was cut by 3 bases, the J end by 0 bases, with 12 bases between. The CDR3 covers 15 residues.